Listed below are T cell receptor beta chains from one sample, sequenced in a study of blood T cells in healthy people across ages. TCRdb passed the 5' RACE reads through MiXCR, listing each CDR3 protein once. The repertoire holds roughly 800,000 distinct CDR3 sequences, with roughly 60% as singletons. The sequenced material came from blood. The receptor set was obtained from a man younger than 45 in good health. Each CDR3 is given with its conserved first and last residue. A D gene is named only where the DNA matches it firmly. Size values are once, few and many counts, or a class for expanded clones, and some rows have none.

>TRBV7-9|.|TRBD2|TRBJ2-5
CASSPGSGGEETQYF
TGTGCCAGCAGCCCCGGGAGCGGGGGGGAAGAGACCCAGTACTTC
>TRBV20-1|.|TRBD1|TRBJ1-1
CSAIAGTGYVAFF
TGCAGTGCTATTGCCGGGACAGGGTACGTGGCTTTCTTT
>TRBV20-1|.|.|TRBJ1-5
CSAGVLNQPQHF
TGCAGTGCTGGGGTCCTAAATCAGCCCCAGCATTTT
>TRBV13|.|.|TRBJ2-5
CASSKRRNEQYF
TGTGCCAGCAGTAAACGTCGGAATGAGCAGTACTTC
>TRBV20-1|.|TRBD2|TRBJ2-6
CSATPPSGNSGANVLTF
TGCAGTGCTACCCCCCCGAGCGGGAACTCTGGGGCCAACGTCCTGACTTTC
>TRBV7-9|.|.|TRBJ2-3
CASSLIPAGSTDTQYF
TGTGCCAGCAGCTTAATTCCCGCGGGTTCCACAGATACGCAGTATTTT
>TRBV7-2|.|TRBD1|TRBJ1-2
CASSSTRTGSYGYTF
TGTGCCAGCAGCTCAACCCGGACAGGGAGTTATGGCTACACCTTC
>TRBV7-8|.|.|TRBJ2-3
CASSPEGTSTDTQYF
TGTGCCAGCAGCCCAGAGGGGACTAGCACAGATACGCAGTATTTT
>TRBV29-1|.|.|TRBJ2-7
CSVEGDGYEQYF
TGCAGCGTTGAGGGGGACGGATACGAGCAGTACTTC
>TRBV7-2|.|.|TRBJ1-6
CASSLLGTPDSPLHF
TGTGCCAGCAGCTTATTAGGGACCCCGGATTCACCCCTCCACTTT
>TRBV3-1|.|.|TRBJ1-4
CASSPGPAATNEKLFF
TGTGCCAGCAGCCCAGGACCTGCTGCAACTAATGAAAAACTGTTTTTT
>TRBV10-3|few|.|TRBJ1-2
CAISESVDSYGYTF
TGTGCCATCAGTGAGTCGGTAGATTCCTATGGCTACACCTTC
>TRBV9|.|.|TRBJ1-1
CASSGGGGGTEAFF
TGTGCCAGCAGCGGGGGGGGCGGCGGCACTGAAGCTTTCTTT
>TRBV6-1|few|.|TRBJ2-3
CASTARGSTDTQYF
TGTGCCAGCACTGCGAGGGGTTCCACAGATACGCAGTATTTT